Listed below are T cell receptor beta chains from one sample, sequenced in a study of CD8 T cells in ankylosing spondylitis. MiXCR was run by TCRdb on the 5' RACE reads, yielding one entry per CDR3 protein. The sample carries about 540,000 distinct CDR3 sequences, 12% recorded once. The sequenced sample consisted of blood, either unsorted or a sorted T cell fraction (not recorded which). These receptors were obtained from a male donor with ankylosing spondylitis. The CDR3 runs from the conserved cysteine through the conserved F or W. The order of the fields is clone size, J gene, V gene, D gene, CDR3 length, CDR3 protein, CDR3 DNA. The D gene is left open where the match is weak. Clone size is not always given. Where it is, it says once, few, many or a class for expanded clones.

abundance: -; j_gene: TRBJ2-3; v_gene: TRBV12-3/TRBV12-4; d_gene: -; len: 12; CDR3aa: CASTGNTDTQYF; CDR3nt: TGTGCCAGCACCGGGAACACAGATACGCAGTATTTT
abundance: -; j_gene: TRBJ2-1; v_gene: TRBV20-1; d_gene: TRBD2; len: 16; CDR3aa: CSAGDRGLAGVDEQFF; CDR3nt: TGCAGTGCTGGAGACCGGGGACTAGCGGGAGTGGATGAGCAGTTCTTC
abundance: many; j_gene: TRBJ2-3; v_gene: TRBV7-8; d_gene: TRBD1; len: 17; CDR3aa: CASSLGQGAQGTDTQYF; CDR3nt: TGTGCCAGCAGCTTAGGACAGGGGGCGCAGGGCACAGATACGCAGTATTTT
abundance: many; j_gene: TRBJ2-5; v_gene: TRBV10-3; d_gene: TRBD1; len: 15; CDR3aa: CAINAGTGGTETQYF; CDR3nt: TGTGCCATCAACGCCGGGACAGGGGGTACGGAGACCCAGTACTTC
abundance: -; j_gene: TRBJ2-1; v_gene: TRBV10-1; d_gene: TRBD2; len: 17; CDR3aa: CACAGAGGLSSYNEQFF; CDR3nt: TGCGCCTGTGCGGGTGCGGGAGGCCTGAGCTCCTACAATGAGCAGTTCTTC
abundance: -; j_gene: TRBJ2-5; v_gene: TRBV20-1; d_gene: TRBD2; len: 15; CDR3aa: CSARVAERDAGTQYF; CDR3nt: TGCAGTGCTAGAGTAGCGGAGCGGGACGCGGGGACCCAGTACTTC
abundance: -; j_gene: TRBJ1-3; v_gene: TRBV5-1; d_gene: TRBD1; len: 16; CDR3aa: CASSYAGTGAGNTIYF; CDR3nt: TGCGCCAGCAGCTACGCCGGGACAGGGGCAGGAAACACCATATATTTT
abundance: few; j_gene: TRBJ2-4; v_gene: TRBV5-1; d_gene: TRBD2; len: 17; CDR3aa: CASSSDYGLGGKNIQYF; CDR3nt: TGCGCCAGCAGCTCCGACTATGGACTGGGAGGGAAAAACATTCAGTACTTC
abundance: few; j_gene: TRBJ1-5; v_gene: TRBV7-8; d_gene: -; len: 14; CDR3aa: CASSLTGRNQPQHF; CDR3nt: TGTGCCAGCAGCCTAACAGGGAGGAATCAGCCCCAGCATTTT
abundance: few; j_gene: TRBJ2-1; v_gene: TRBV15; d_gene: TRBD2; len: 14; CDR3aa: CATSRDRAGDEQFF; CDR3nt: TGTGCCACCAGCAGAGATCGGGCGGGAGATGAGCAGTTCTTC
abundance: many; j_gene: TRBJ2-2; v_gene: TRBV3-1; d_gene: -; len: 11; CDR3aa: CASSHAGELFF; CDR3nt: TGTGCCAGCAGCCACGCCGGGGAGCTGTTTTTT
abundance: -; j_gene: TRBJ2-7; v_gene: TRBV6-2/TRBV6-3; d_gene: -; len: 15; CDR3aa: CASTTLKVTHYEQYF; CDR3nt: TGTGCCAGCACTACATTAAAAGTGACACACTACGAGCAGTACTTC
abundance: -; j_gene: TRBJ2-2; v_gene: TRBV29-1; d_gene: -; len: 15; CDR3aa: CSVPQGPPRTGELFF; CDR3nt: TGCAGCGTTCCTCAAGGCCCCCCCAGGACCGGGGAGCTGTTTTTT
abundance: -; j_gene: TRBJ2-2; v_gene: TRBV9; d_gene: -; len: 15; CDR3aa: CASTSGATNTGELFF; CDR3nt: TGTGCCAGCACCTCCGGAGCCACGAACACCGGGGAGCTGTTTTTT